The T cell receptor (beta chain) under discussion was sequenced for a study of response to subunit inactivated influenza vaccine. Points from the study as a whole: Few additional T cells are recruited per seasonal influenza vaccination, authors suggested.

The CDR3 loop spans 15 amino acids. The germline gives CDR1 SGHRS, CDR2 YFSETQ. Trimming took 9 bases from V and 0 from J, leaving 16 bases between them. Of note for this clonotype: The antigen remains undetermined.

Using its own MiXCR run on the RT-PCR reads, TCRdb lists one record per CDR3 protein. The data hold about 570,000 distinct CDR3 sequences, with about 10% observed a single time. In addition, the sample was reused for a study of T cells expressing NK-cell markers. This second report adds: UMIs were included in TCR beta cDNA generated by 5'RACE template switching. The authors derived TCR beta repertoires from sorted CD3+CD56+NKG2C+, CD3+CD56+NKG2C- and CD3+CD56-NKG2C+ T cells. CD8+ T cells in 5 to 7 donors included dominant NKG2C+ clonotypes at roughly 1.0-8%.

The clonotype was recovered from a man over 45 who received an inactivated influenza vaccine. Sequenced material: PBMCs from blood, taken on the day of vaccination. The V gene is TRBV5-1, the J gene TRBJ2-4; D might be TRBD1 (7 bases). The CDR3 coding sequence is TGCGCCACCGGGAGACAGGGTTTAGCCAAAAACATTCAGTACTTC. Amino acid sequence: CATGRQGLAKNIQYF.